Sequencing of this T cell receptor (beta chain) was carried out in a study of PD-L1 blockade in urothelial cancer. On the study more broadly: Blood gave a median 141,255 T cells.

Trimming shortened V by 2 bases and J by 5 bases, and 13 bases separated the two germline ends. CDR3 size: 14 residues. Germline CDR1 reads LNHDA; CDR2 reads SQIVND (reference sequence). Repertoires were generated with immunoSEQ multiplex PCR, while TCRdb's copy carries only in-frame clones and drops some. The sample holds under 40,000 clones; 89% are singletons and the top ten take 7.5% to 9.5%. The time point is: peripheral blood 6 weeks after treatment start. This clone is a singleton in its sample. The TCR sequence derives from a man at least 80 years old with urothelial cancer. This sequence joins TRBV19 and TRBJ2-7; D is unclear. The source material was PBMCs, sampled around atezolizumab (anti-PD-L1) treatment. The CDR3 sequence is CASSIKSPLDEQYF. In DNA form, the CDR3 reads TGTGCCAGTAGTATAAAGAGCCCCCTAGACGAGCAGTACTTC.